These T cell receptor beta chains were read from a single sample in a study of Ad26.COV2.S vaccination and SARS-CoV-2 variants. Here immunoSEQ multiplex PCR was the method, and the copy in TCRdb shows in-frame clones only, minus some. The sample records approximately 300,000 clones, 85% being singletons. Here the sequenced sample was peripheral blood, taken in a trial of Ad26.COV2.S vaccine versus placebo. The receptors were gathered from a person aged 18 to 59 who received the Ad26.COV2.S COVID-19 vaccine or a placebo. Both conserved end residues are part of each CDR3. The D gene is left open where the match is weak. Rows may omit the clone size; those that give it use once, few, many or a size class.

d_call,cdr3_length,j_call,clone_size,v_call,cdr3_nt,cdr3_aa
.,16,TRBJ1-3,many,TRBV25-1,TGTGCCAGCAGTGCGCAACGGGCGTACTCTGGAAACACCATATATTTT,CASSAQRAYSGNTIYF
.,14,TRBJ1-1,.,TRBV5-1,TGCGCCAGCAGCCCCGAAATTAGACGGAACCAAGCTTTCTTT,CASSPEIRRNQAFF
.,15,TRBJ1-2,.,TRBV7-2,TGTGCCACCAAGCTTGGTCCAGGGGATCAGTATGGCTACACCTTC,CATKLGPGDQYGYTF
.,13,TRBJ1-2,few,TRBV7-2,TGTGCCAGCAGCTTACTAACGGCCTCCGGCTACACCTTC,CASSLLTASGYTF
TRBD1,13,TRBJ2-3,.,TRBV29-1,TGCAGCGTCCTGGACAGGTCCGCCGGTACGCAGTATTTT,CSVLDRSAGTQYF
.,12,TRBJ2-3,.,TRBV6-5,TGTGCCAGCAGCTCACCGGCAAATACGCAGTATTTT,CASSSPANTQYF
.,12,TRBJ2-7,.,TRBV28,TGTGCCAGCAGTTTGAGCTCCTACGAGCAGTACTTC,CASSLSSYEQYF
.,14,TRBJ2-7,.,TRBV5-5,TGTGCCAGCAGCCTACACCCGGCCTCCTACGAGCAGTACTTC,CASSLHPASYEQYF
.,13,TRBJ1-1,.,TRBV12-3/TRBV12-4,TGTGCCAGCAGTTCTCGGGTATACACTGAAGCTTTCTTT,CASSSRVYTEAFF
TRBD1,16,TRBJ2-3,.,TRBV27,TGTGCCAGCAGTTTCTCCGGACAGGGGAGCACAGATACGCAGTATTTT,CASSFSGQGSTDTQYF
.,14,TRBJ2-5,.,TRBV5-1,TGCGCCAGCAGCTCTCCGGGGGCGAAAGAGACCCAGTACTTC,CASSSPGAKETQYF
.,13,TRBJ1-2,few,TRBV5-1,TGCGCCAGCAGCTTGGGACAGACTTATGGCTACACCTTC,CASSLGQTYGYTF
TRBD1,14,TRBJ1-2,.,TRBV5-1,TGCGCCAGCAGCTTGGATCGGGACAGGGGTGGCTACACCTTC,CASSLDRDRGGYTF
.,12,TRBJ2-7,.,TRBV6-1,TGTGCCAGCAGTGAAGGCCTCTACGAGCAGTACTTC,CASSEGLYEQYF
.,13,TRBJ2-1,.,TRBV7-9,TGTGCCAGCAGCTTAGGAGGTGGTACTGAGCAGTTCTTC,CASSLGGGTEQFF
.,14,TRBJ1-6,few,TRBV10-1,TGCGCCAGCAGTGGAGGGGGAAGTAACTCACCCCTCCACTTT,CASSGGGSNSPLHF
TRBD1,13,TRBJ1-2,.,TRBV6-5,TGTGCCAGCAGACCAGGGGGCAGTCACGGCTACACCTTC,CASRPGGSHGYTF
TRBD1,17,TRBJ1-4,.,TRBV6-6,TGTGCCAGCAGTCTACTCCAGGGGGCTGGCACTAATGAAAAACTGTTTTTT,CASSLLQGAGTNEKLFF
TRBD2,14,TRBJ2-7,.,TRBV28,TGTGCCAGCAGCTCCCCGGGGGGGGGCTCCGAGCAGTACTTC,CASSSPGGGSEQYF
.,14,TRBJ1-1,.,TRBV28,TGTGCCAGCAGTGACTTCCAGGATGAACGAGGAGCTTTCTTT,CASSDFQDERGAFF
.,14,TRBJ1-5,few,TRBV30,TGTGCCTGGAGTGTACACAGGATTAATCAGCCCCAGCATTTT,CAWSVHRINQPQHF
.,13,TRBJ2-5,once,TRBV6-6,TGTGCCACCGCCCGGGCGAACCAAGAGACCCAGTACTTC,CATARANQETQYF
.,15,TRBJ2-3,once,TRBV14,TGTGCCAGCAGCCAAGTTGGGGGGCCCACAGATACGCAGTATTTT,CASSQVGGPTDTQYF
.,10,TRBJ1-1,once,TRBV6-5,TGTGCCAGCAGTCACACTGAAGCTTTCTTT,CASSHTEAFF
.,15,TRBJ2-7,many,TRBV27,TGTGCCAGCAGTTTGGGCTGGGGCCAAGCCTACGAGCAGTACTTC,CASSLGWGQAYEQYF
.,14,TRBJ2-7,.,TRBV10-1,TGCGCCAGCAGTGAGTCGGGCAGGGGAAGGGAGCAGTACTTC,CASSESGRGREQYF
.,15,TRBJ2-7,.,TRBV27,TGTGCCAGCAGGGACTGGGCAGGGGAAGGTCAGGAGCAGTACTTC,CASRDWAGEGQEQYF
.,15,TRBJ2-3,.,TRBV5-1,TGCGCCAGCAGCCCCCAGACTTACCGCACAGATACGCAGTATTTT,CASSPQTYRTDTQYF
.,15,TRBJ2-5,.,TRBV28,TGTGCCAGCAGTACTAGACAGGCGGGTAGAGAGACCCAGTACTTC,CASSTRQAGRETQYF
TRBD1,15,TRBJ1-6,once,TRBV3-1/TRBV3-2,TGTGCCAGCAGCCAAGAATGGGACAGGGACAAACCCCTCCACTTT,CASSQEWDRDKPLHF
.,13,TRBJ1-2,.,TRBV18,TGTGCCAGCTCACTACAGGGTGAGGACGGCTACACCTTC,CASSLQGEDGYTF
.,15,TRBJ2-2,few,TRBV2,TGTGCCAGCAGTGATTACGCTGCGAACACCGGGGAGCTGTTTTTT,CASSDYAANTGELFF
TRBD2,13,TRBJ2-3,.,TRBV11-2,TGTGCCAGCCACCGGGGGGGCACAGATACGCAGTATTTT,CASHRGGTDTQYF
.,12,TRBJ2-7,.,TRBV5-5,TGTGCCAGCAGTTCTGGGACTGTCGAGCAGTACTTC,CASSSGTVEQYF
TRBD1,19,TRBJ1-4,.,TRBV27,TGTGCCAGCAGCCTTCTAACGGCCTCTGGGGGACAGGGAAATGAAAAACTGTTTTTT,CASSLLTASGGQGNEKLFF
.,14,TRBJ2-5,once,TRBV3-1/TRBV3-2,TGTGCCAGCAGCCATCACGGCGGGGAAGAGACCCAGTACTTC,CASSHHGGEETQYF
.,15,TRBJ1-5,.,TRBV4-1,TGCGCCAGCAGCCAAGATTGCGGGCGGCGTCAGCCCCAGCATTTT,CASSQDCGRRQPQHF
TRBD1,18,TRBJ2-6,.,TRBV7-6,TGTGCCAGCAGTCCTAGGGGGACAGTCATCTCTGGGGCCAACGTCCTGACTTTC,CASSPRGTVISGANVLTF
.,13,TRBJ1-1,.,TRBV18,TGTGCCAGCTCACCACGGGGGGGCACTGAAGCTTTCTTT,CASSPRGGTEAFF
TRBD2,18,TRBJ2-2,.,TRBV5-4,TGTGCCAGCAGCGGCGGACTAGCGGGGGGGCAGCCCACCGGGGAGCTGTTTTTT,CASSGGLAGGQPTGELFF
.,14,TRBJ2-3,.,TRBV19,TGTGCCAGTAGTATGAGCGAGTATACAGATACGCAGTATTTT,CASSMSEYTDTQYF